This T cell receptor (beta chain) was captured by sequencing in a study of OX40 agonist ivuxolimab in advanced cancers. Study overall: In this cohort, patients received ivuxolimab, an agonistic anti-OX40 (CD134) antibody. Ivuxolimab was administered intravenously to patients at 0.01 to 10 mg/kg every 2 weeks.

At cycle 4 day 1, cycle 7 day 1, and baseline, blood was sampled. Germline lookup yields CDR1 PRHDT and CDR2 FYEKMQ (reference sequence). V was clipped by 4 bases and J by 4 bases; unmatched bases: 9. This CDR3 has 15 residues. Profiled with immunoSEQ multiplex PCR; TCRdb holds only in-frame clones, not every one. The repertoire has about 83,000 clones, about 90% of them found once; the top ten carry 6.5% to 9.5%. The origin of this receptor is an adult with an advanced solid tumor such as melanoma, head and neck, liver or kidney cancer. V gene TRBV13 combines with J gene TRBJ2-7, with TRBD1 matching 8 bases. Sequencing was performed on CD4+ or CD8+ T cells sorted from blood, taken in a trial of the OX40 agonist ivuxolimab. CDR3 DNA: TGTGCCAGCAGCTCCAGGGGGCGGAACTTGTACGAGCAGTACTTC. Translated: CASSSRGRNLYEQYF.